These 4 T cell receptor beta chains share one sample of origin, sequenced in a study of blood T cells in healthy people across ages. It was with a sample-barcoded 5' primer and a J-beta primer mix that a second PCR of roughly 7 to 12 cycles was run. TCRdb independently ran MiXCR on the 5' RACE reads; one entry per CDR3 protein. The table lists about 1.1 million distinct CDR3 sequences, around two fifths of them singletons. The sequenced sample was blood. The receptors stem from a man aged 18 to 29 in good health.

The table lists this clonotype with a count of one. J is TRBJ2-3 and V is TRBV4-3; TRBD1 aligns across 11 bases. Germline V gene lookup returns CDR1 LGHNA and CDR2 YSLEER. The CDR3 is made up of 17 amino acids. V lost 1 base and J lost 3; bases outside the gene matches: 6. The CDR3 is CASSQGRDRGVTDTQYF. In DNA form, the CDR3 reads TGCGCCAGCAGCCAAGGCCGGGACAGGGGGGTTACAGATACGCAGTATTTT.

This clonotype was picked up a small number of times. The chain carries TRBV4-3 and TRBJ2-7, with a possible D match to TRBD1 (5 bases). The J call is uncertain, as TRBJ2-4 better fits the DNA end. This CDR3 has 18 amino acids. Looked up from germline, CDR1 is LGHNA and CDR2 is YSLEER. CDR3: CASSQDGPRQGLRNIQYF. The CDR3 nucleotides read TGCGCCAGCAGCCAAGATGGGCCCCGCCAGGGTTTAAGGAACATTCAGTACTTC.

The genes are TRBV5-1 and TRBJ2-5, with 11 nucleotides matching TRBD2. CDR3 length equals 15 residues. The trim removed 4 bases at V and 2 bases at J, leaving 4 bases unmatched. The germline V gene encodes CDR1 SGHRS and CDR2 YFSETQ. The CDR3 reads CASSDVAGGQETQYF. The CDR3 bases are TGCGCCAGCAGCGATGTAGCGGGGGGGCAAGAGACCCAGTACTTC.

This chain uses TRBV10-3 with TRBJ1-2; D uncertain. The germline V gene has CDR1 ENHRY and CDR2 SYGVKD. Trimming shortened V by 6 bases and J by 7 bases, and 21 bases separated the two germline ends. The CDR3 totals 15 residues. The CDR3 here is CAISPHYAEESGYTF. The CDR3 DNA sequence: TGTGCCATCAGCCCCCACTACGCGGAAGAGAGTGGCTACACCTTC.